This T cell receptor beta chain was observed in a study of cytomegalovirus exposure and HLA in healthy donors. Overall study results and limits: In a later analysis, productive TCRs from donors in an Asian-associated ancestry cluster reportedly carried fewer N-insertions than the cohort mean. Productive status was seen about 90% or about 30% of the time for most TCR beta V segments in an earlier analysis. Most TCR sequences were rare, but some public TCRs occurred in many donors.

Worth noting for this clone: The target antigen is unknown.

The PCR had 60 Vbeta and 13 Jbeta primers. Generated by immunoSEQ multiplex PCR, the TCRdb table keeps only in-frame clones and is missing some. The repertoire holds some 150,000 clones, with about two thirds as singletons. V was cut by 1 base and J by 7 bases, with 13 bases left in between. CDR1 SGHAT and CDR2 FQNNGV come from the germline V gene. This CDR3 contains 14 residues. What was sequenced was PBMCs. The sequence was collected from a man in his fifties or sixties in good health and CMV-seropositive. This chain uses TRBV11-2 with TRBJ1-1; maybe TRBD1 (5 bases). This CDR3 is CASSLGLGGFEAFF. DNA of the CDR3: TGTGCCAGCAGCTTAGGGTTGGGGGGATTTGAAGCTTTCTTT.